A selection of T cell receptor beta chains follows, all from one sample in a study of blood T cell repertoires in COVID-19. The repertoire was sequenced with immunoSEQ multiplex PCR; TCRdb's copy has only in-frame clones and lacks some. The table has 95,000 to 110,000 clones, approximately 88% seen once. The specimen was peripheral blood. These receptor sequences come from a man between 35 and 55 years old with active or convalescent COVID-19. Each CDR3 is given with its conserved first and last residue. D genes are given only for firm matches. Clone size is not always given. Where it is, it says once, few, many or a class for expanded clones.

clone_size	d_call	v_call	j_call	cdr3_nt	cdr3_aa
-	-	TRBV27	TRBJ2-7	TGTGCCAGCAGCCCCCTTCCTGGGGGCCTCGAGCAGTACTTC	CASSPLPGGLEQYF
-	-	TRBV7-9	TRBJ2-5	TGTGCCAGCAGCCCAGTACAAGAGACCCAGTACTTC	CASSPVQETQYF
-	-	TRBV19	TRBJ1-1	TGTGCCTCTAAAACACTAAACACTGAAGCTTTCTTT	CASKTLNTEAFF
-	TRBD1	TRBV28	TRBJ2-1	TGTGCCAGCAGCCCTCGCGGTTGGGGACAGGGCTTGAATGAGCAGTTCTTC	CASSPRGWGQGLNEQFF
-	-	TRBV19	TRBJ1-2	TGTGCCAGTAGTATCGTGGGGGACTTATACTATGGCTACACCTTC	CASSIVGDLYYGYTF
-	TRBD1	TRBV9	TRBJ2-2	TGTGCCAGCAGCGTGGCCGGGACAGGGGGTTTCACCGGGGAGCTGTTTTTT	CASSVAGTGGFTGELFF
-	TRBD2	TRBV25-1	TRBJ2-7	TGTGCCAGCAGTGATAGCGGGGACGAGCAGTACTTC	CASSDSGDEQYF
once	-	TRBV7-9	TRBJ2-6	TGTGCCAGCAGCTTAGGTCGGGGGATAATCTCTGGGGCCAACGTCCTGACTTTC	CASSLGRGIISGANVLTF
-	-	TRBV7-9	TRBJ2-7	TGTGCCAGCAGCTTATCTACGTCCTACGAGCAGTACTTC	CASSLSTSYEQYF
-	-	TRBV10-3	TRBJ2-2	TGTGCCATCAGGAGGGAAGGGAACACCGGGGAGCTGTTTTTT	CAIRREGNTGELFF
-	TRBD2	TRBV7-3	TRBJ2-3	TGTGCCAGCAGCTTCCCTAGCGGGAGCCCCACAGATACGCAGTATTTT	CASSFPSGSPTDTQYF
-	-	TRBV19	TRBJ1-2	TGTGCCAGTAGAGACAGGCCCTATGGCTACACCTTC	CASRDRPYGYTF
-	-	TRBV27	TRBJ2-5	TGTGCCAGCAGACAAATAGGCGGGCCGGGGGAGACCCAGTACTTC	CASRQIGGPGETQYF
-	-	TRBV7-9	TRBJ2-5	TGTGCCAGCAGCTTAGCGGTCTTAGGTAGCAAAGAGACCCAGTACTTC	CASSLAVLGSKETQYF
-	-	TRBV6-5	TRBJ1-2	TGTGCCAGCTCCGAGTCGAATGGCTACACCTTC	CASSESNGYTF
-	TRBD1	TRBV5-6	TRBJ2-6	TGTGCCAGCAGCCGACAGGGGTCTGGGGCCAACGTCCTGACTTTC	CASSRQGSGANVLTF